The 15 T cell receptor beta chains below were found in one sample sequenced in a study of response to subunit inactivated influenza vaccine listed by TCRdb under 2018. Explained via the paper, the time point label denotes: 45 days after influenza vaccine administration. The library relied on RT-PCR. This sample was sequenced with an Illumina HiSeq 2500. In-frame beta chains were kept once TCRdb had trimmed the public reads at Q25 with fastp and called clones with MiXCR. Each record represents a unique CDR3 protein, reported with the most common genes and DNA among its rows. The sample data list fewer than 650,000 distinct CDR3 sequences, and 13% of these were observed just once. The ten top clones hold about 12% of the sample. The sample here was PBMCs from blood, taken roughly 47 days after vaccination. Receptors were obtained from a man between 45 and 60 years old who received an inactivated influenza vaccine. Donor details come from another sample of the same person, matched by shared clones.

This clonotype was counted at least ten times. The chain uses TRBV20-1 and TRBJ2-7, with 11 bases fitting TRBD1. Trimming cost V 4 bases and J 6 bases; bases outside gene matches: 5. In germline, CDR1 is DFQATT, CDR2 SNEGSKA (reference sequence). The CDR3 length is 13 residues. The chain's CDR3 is CSAIRDRGSEQYF. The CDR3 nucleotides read TGCAGTGCTATCCGGGACAGGGGGTCCGAGCAGTACTTC.

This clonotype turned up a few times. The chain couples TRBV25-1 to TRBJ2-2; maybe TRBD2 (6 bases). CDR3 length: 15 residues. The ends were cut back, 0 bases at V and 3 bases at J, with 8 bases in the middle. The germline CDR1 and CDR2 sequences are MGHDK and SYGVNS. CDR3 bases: TGTGCCAGCAGTGAATATTGGGGGGACACCGGGGAGCTGTTTTTT. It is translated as CASSEYWGDTGELFF.

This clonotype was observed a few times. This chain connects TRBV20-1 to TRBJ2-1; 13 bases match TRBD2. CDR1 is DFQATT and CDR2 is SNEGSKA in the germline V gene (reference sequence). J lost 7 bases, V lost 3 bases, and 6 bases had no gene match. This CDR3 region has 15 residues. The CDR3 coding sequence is TGCAGTGCTAGGGCGGGGACTAGCGGGATAAATGAGCAGTTCTTC. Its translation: CSARAGTSGINEQFF.

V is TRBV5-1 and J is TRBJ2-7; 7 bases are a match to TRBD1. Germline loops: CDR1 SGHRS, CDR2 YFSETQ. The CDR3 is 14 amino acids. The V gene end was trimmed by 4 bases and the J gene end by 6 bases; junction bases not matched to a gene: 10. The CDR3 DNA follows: TGCGCCAGCAGCCCCTCGACAGGGCTCGGCGAGCAGTACTTC. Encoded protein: CASSPSTGLGEQYF.

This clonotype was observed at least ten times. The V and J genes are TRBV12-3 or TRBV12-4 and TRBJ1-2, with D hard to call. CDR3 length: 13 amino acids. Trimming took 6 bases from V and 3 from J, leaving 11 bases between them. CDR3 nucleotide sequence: TGTGCCAGCAGCAGTGGTGGGTACTATGGCTACACCTTC. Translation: CASSSGGYYGYTF.

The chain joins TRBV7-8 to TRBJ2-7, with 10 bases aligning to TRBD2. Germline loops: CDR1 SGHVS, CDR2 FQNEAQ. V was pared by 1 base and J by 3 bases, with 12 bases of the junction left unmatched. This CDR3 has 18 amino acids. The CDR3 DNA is TGTGCCAGCAGCTTAGAACCCCAGCGGGAGGGCCATTTCTACGAGCAGTACTTC. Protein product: CASSLEPQREGHFYEQYF.

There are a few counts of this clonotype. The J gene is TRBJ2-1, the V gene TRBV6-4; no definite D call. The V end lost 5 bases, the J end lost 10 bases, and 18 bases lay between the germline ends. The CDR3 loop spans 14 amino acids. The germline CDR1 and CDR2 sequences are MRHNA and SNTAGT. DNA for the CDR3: TGTGCCAGCAGTCTCTCCGGCCTGATCGGGGAGCAGTTCTTC. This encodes CASSLSGLIGEQFF.

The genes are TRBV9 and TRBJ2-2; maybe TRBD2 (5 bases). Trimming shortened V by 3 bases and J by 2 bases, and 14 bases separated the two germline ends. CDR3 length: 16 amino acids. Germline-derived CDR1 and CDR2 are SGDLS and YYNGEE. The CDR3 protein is CASSASSRLNTGELFF. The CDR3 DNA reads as TGTGCCAGCAGCGCCTCTAGCAGACTAAACACCGGGGAGCTGTTTTTT.

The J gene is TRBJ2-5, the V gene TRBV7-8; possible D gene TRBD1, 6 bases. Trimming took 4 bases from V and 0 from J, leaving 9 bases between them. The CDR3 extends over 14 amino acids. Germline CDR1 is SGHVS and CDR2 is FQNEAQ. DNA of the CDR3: TGTGCCAGCAGCTCCTGGACAGACCAAGAGACCCAGTACTTC. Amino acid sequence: CASSSWTDQETQYF.

The CDR3 DNA is TGTGCCAGCAGCGAAGGGGTTAAAGTGGACACCGGGGAGCTGTTTTTT. Protein sequence: CASSEGVKVDTGELFF. V is TRBV7-2 and J is TRBJ2-2, with a weak D call TRBD1 (5 bases). Trimming cost V 5 bases and J 3 bases, with 16 bases left between them. The length of the CDR3 is 16 residues. CDR1 is SGHTA, CDR2 FQGNSA, per germline.

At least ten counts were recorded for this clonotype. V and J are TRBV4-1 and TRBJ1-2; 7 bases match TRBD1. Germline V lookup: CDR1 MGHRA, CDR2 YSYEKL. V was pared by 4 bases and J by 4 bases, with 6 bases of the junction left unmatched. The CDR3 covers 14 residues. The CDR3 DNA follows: TGCGCCAGCAGCCCACAACAGGGGTCCTATGGCTACACCTTC. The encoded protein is CASSPQQGSYGYTF.

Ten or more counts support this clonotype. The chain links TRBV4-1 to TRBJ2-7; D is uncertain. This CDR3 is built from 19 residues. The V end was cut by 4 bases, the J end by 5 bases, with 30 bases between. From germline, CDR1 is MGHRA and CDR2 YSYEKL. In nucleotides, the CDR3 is TGCGCCAGCAGCCTATCACTGGGTACAATAACCATTGGGTCCAACGAGCAGTACTTC. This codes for CASSLSLGTITIGSNEQYF.

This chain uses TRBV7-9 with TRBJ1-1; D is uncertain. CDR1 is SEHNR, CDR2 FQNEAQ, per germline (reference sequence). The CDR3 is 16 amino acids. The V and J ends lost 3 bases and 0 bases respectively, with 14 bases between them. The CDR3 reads CASSFVAVGMNTEAFF. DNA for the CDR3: TGTGCCAGCAGCTTCGTTGCCGTCGGAATGAACACTGAAGCTTTCTTT.

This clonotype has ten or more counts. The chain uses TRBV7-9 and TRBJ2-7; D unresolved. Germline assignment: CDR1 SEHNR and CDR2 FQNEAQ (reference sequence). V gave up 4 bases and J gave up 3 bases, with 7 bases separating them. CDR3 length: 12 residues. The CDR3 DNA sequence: TGTGCCAGCAGCTCTCGGGTCTACGAGCAGTACTTC. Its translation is CASSSRVYEQYF. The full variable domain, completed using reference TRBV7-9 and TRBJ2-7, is DTGVSQNPRHKITKRGQNVTFRCDPISEHNRLYWYRQTLGQGPEFLTYFQNEAQLEKSRLLSDRFSAERPKGSFSTLEIQRTEQGDSAMYLCASSSRVYEQYFGPGTRLTVT.

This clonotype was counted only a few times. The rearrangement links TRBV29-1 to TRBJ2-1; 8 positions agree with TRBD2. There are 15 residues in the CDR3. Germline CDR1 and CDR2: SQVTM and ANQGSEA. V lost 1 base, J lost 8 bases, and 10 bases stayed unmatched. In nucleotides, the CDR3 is TGCAGCGTTGAAGTAACTAGCGGAGTATACCATGAGCAGTTCTTC. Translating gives CSVEVTSGVYHEQFF.